This TCR beta chain was sequenced during a study of CD8 T cell repertoires and HIV-1 epitope variants. Across the whole study: A roughly 10-day culture received IL-2, IL-7 and IL-15 on days 3 and 7. Study-level points and caveats: The TAALDMSHF plasma variant had no responses, unlike KF9 (about 5 clonotypes) and HW9 (one).

Regarding this clone: Its antigen remains unidentified.

TCR beta CDR3 was sequenced at survey depth on immunoSEQ. Repertoires were generated with immunoSEQ multiplex PCR, while TCRdb's copy carries only in-frame clones and drops some. The sample includes thousands of clones, roughly 64% of them seen just once. CDR3 length: 15 residues. V dropped 2 bases and J dropped 2 bases, with 11 bases sitting between them. Germline-derived CDR1 and CDR2 are MDHEN and SYDVKM. This receptor was taken from a male donor with HIV. The sequencing sample was made of cultured CD8+ T cells derived from PBMCs. V and J are TRBV28 and TRBJ2-3; D unclear. CDR3 nucleotide sequence: TGTGCCAGCAGTTTAATGCTGACTGTCACAGATACGCAGTATTTT. Translated: CASSLMLTVTDTQYF.